This T cell receptor (beta chain) was profiled in a study of blood T cell repertoires in COVID-19. This study enrolled people aged 18 to 89 from about 26 US geographic areas. The ends were cut back, 0 bases at V and 2 bases at J, with 18 bases in the middle. Germline V CDR1 and CDR2: LGHNA, YSLEER. There are 18 residues in the CDR3. Original analysis: Reference gene primer amplification gave nucleated cell count estimates. The repertoire was sequenced with immunoSEQ multiplex PCR; TCRdb's copy has only in-frame clones and lacks some. V and J calls plus clone size are reproduced from that table; the DNA served to infer D and trimming. The sample has a few hundred thousand clones, 70% to 90% seen once. Only one count was recorded for this clone.

The source material was PBMCs or T cells enriched from blood (not recorded which). The receptor's source is a woman aged 18-29 years who had recovered from COVID-19. The V gene is TRBV4-3, the J gene TRBJ2-3; D is perhaps TRBD1 (6 bases). The CDR3 loop reads CASSQDQYQGSITDTQYF. Here the CDR3 DNA reads TGCGCCAGCAGCCAAGATCAGTATCAGGGGTCGATCACAGATACGCAGTATTTT.